The 8 T cell receptor beta chains below were found in one sample sequenced in a study of CD8 T cells in ankylosing spondylitis. Via MiXCR, TCRdb re-called the 5' RACE reads, giving one row per CDR3 protein. The table has 200,000 to 300,000 distinct CDR3 sequences, roughly a tenth seen once. What was sequenced was blood, either unsorted or a sorted T cell fraction (not recorded which). These receptor sequences come from a male donor with ankylosing spondylitis or in good health (not recorded which).

In its sample, this clonotype was seen many times. The rearrangement joins TRBV29-1 to TRBJ2-7, with 9 bases lining up with TRBD1. The CDR3 has 14 amino acids. Trimming cost V 3 bases and J 5 bases; bases outside gene matches: 8. Per germline, CDR1 SQVTM and CDR2 ANQGSEA. In DNA, the CDR3 is TGCAGCGTTGACGTAGGGGACAGGGTCAACGAGCAGTACTTC. This codes for CSVDVGDRVNEQYF.

This clonotype was detected ten times or more. The CDR3 DNA reads TGCGCCAGCAGCTACCAAAGGAATACGCAGTATTTT. Translation: CASSYQRNTQYF. The J gene is TRBJ2-3, the V gene TRBV5-1; D is uncertain. Per the germline V gene, CDR1 is SGHRS and CDR2 is YFSETQ. V shed 3 bases and J shed 7 bases, with 9 bases lying between them. CDR3 length: 12 amino acids.

This rearrangement joins TRBV9 to TRBJ2-1; 11 bases are a match to TRBD2. CDR1 and CDR2 from the germline V gene are SGDLS and YYNGEE. The CDR3 extends over 15 amino acids. The CDR3 sequence is CVNSVTSGASEEQFF. For the CDR3, the DNA is TGTGTCAACAGCGTGACTAGCGGGGCTTCGGAGGAGCAGTTCTTC.

At least ten counts were recorded for this clonotype. The chain joins TRBV29-1 to TRBJ1-2; D perhaps matches TRBD1 (5 bases). V was trimmed by 5 bases and J by 1 base, leaving 11 bases between them. The CDR3 is made up of 13 amino acids. Germline CDR1 reads SQVTM; CDR2 reads ANQGSEA. This chain's CDR3 is CSVQRGYNYGYTF. CDR3 bases: TGCAGCGTTCAAAGGGGCTATAACTATGGCTACACCTTC.

Ten or more counts support this clonotype. V and J are TRBV24-1 and TRBJ2-1; 9 bases agree with TRBD1. The trim removed 4 bases at V and 15 bases at J, leaving 6 bases unmatched. From germline, CDR1 is KGHDR and CDR2 SFDVKD. The CDR3 has 12 residues. The CDR3 region is CATSDPGTGPFF. As DNA, the CDR3 is TGTGCCACCAGTGACCCCGGGACAGGGCCGTTCTTC.

In its sample, this clonotype was seen a few times. The V and J genes are TRBV4-2 and TRBJ2-4; D may match TRBD1 or TRBD2 (5 bases each). The CDR3 consists of 16 residues. V lost 0 bases to trimming and J lost 6 bases, with 15 bases between them. Germline V gene data show CDR1 as LGHNA and CDR2 as YNFKEQ. The CDR3: CASSQDLRAGRNIQYF. The CDR3 DNA follows: TGTGCCAGCAGCCAAGATTTGAGGGCAGGGAGAAACATTCAGTACTTC.

This clonotype was seen ten or more times. The chain carries TRBV5-1 and TRBJ2-5; 9 bases are a match to TRBD1. The trim removed 0 bases at V and 0 bases at J, leaving 3 bases unmatched. The CDR3 is 16 amino acids. Looked up from germline, CDR1 is SGHRS and CDR2 is YFSETQ. This CDR3 is CASSLEGTGNQETQYF. In DNA form, the CDR3 reads TGCGCCAGCAGCTTGGAAGGGACAGGGAACCAAGAGACCCAGTACTTC.

This clonotype was found many times. The gene calls are TRBV5-1 and TRBJ1-1; 8 bases are shared with TRBD1. Germline CDR1 and CDR2: SGHRS and YFSETQ. This CDR3 spans 14 amino acids. V gave up 3 bases and J gave up 3 bases; unmatched junction bases: 4. DNA for the CDR3: TGCGCCAGCAGCTACGGACAGGGAGACACTGAAGCTTTCTTT. Its protein product is CASSYGQGDTEAFF.